The T cell receptor (beta chain) described here comes from a study of shared clonotypes between healthy human individuals. V was clipped by 2 bases and J by 2 bases; unmatched bases: 10. CDR1 and CDR2 (germline): SGHAT, FQNNGV. The CDR3 has 17 residues. The repertoire was sequenced with immunoSEQ multiplex PCR; TCRdb's copy has only in-frame clones and lacks some. The sample lists about 1.5 million clones; approximately 98% were seen once. Adult donors, all healthy and HIV-negative, had no recent acute infections or vaccinations. The rearrangement uses TRBV11-2 and TRBJ2-7, with TRBD1 matching 9 bases. Sequencing was performed on naive CD4+ T cells sorted from blood. Subset given: CD45RA+ positively selected. The clonotype comes from a man aged 25-45 years in good health. Here the CDR3 reads CASSLMFSGTGTYEQYF. The CDR3 bases are TGTGCCAGCAGCTTAATGTTTTCCGGGACAGGGACCTACGAGCAGTACTTC.